This record concerns one TCR beta chain sequence. Libraries were prepared by immunoSEQ multiplex PCR; TCRdb keeps only in-frame clonotypes and omits some of them. Among roughly 260,000 clones listed, 80% to 90% were seen once. The data originate from a study of blood T cell repertoires in COVID-19. As for the study in general: The analysed material was cDNA or gDNA that came from T cells, B-cell-depleted T cells, or PBMCs.

Before being deemed recovered, Cohort 3 donors had two negative PCRs, clearance, or symptom resolution. The sequencing sample was made of PBMCs or T cells enriched from blood (not recorded which). This receptor was identified in a woman between 45 and 60 years old who had recovered from COVID-19.

For the CDR3, the DNA is TGCAGCGTTTCACCCAGGACTAGCGGGCCGCCATACTACGAGCAGTACTTC. Translation gives CSVSPRTSGPPYYEQYF. The J gene is TRBJ2-7, the V gene TRBV29-1, with TRBD2 matching 11 bases. V gave up 5 bases and J gave up 3 bases; unmatched junction bases: 15. This CDR3 is 17 amino acids long. Germline V lookup: CDR1 SQVTM, CDR2 ANQGSEA.